Described below is a single T cell receptor (beta chain) sequence and its context. Germline is not matched at one junction end, which may reflect a read error. This CDR3 has 15 residues. The V gene's germline CDR1 is SGHRS and CDR2 YFSETQ. TCR beta sequencing covered blood CD8+ and CD4+ T cells. Purification of the CD8+ and CD4+ T cells relied on negative isolation, and TEMRA cells underwent FACS enrichment. The sample originates from a study of CD8 T cells in Susac syndrome. A quantity of about 0.5 to 1 ug RNA underwent reverse transcription using random hexamers. Amplification of TCR beta CDR3 spanned 54 Vbeta and 13 Jbeta via immunoSEQ multiplex PCR. TCRdb reprocessed the immunoSEQ multiplex PCR reads with MiXCR, giving one entry per CDR3 protein. The sample shows approximately 140,000 distinct CDR3 sequences, 80% to 85% of them seen only once.

This chain connects TRBV5-1 to TRBJ2-2, with TRBD1 identical over 8 bases. Sequenced sample: CD8+ T cells from PBMCs. The source is a human donor with multiple sclerosis. In DNA form, the CDR3 reads TGCGCCAGCAACCCAGGGGGCCCGAACACCAGGGAGCTGTTTTTT. Protein: CASNPGGPNTRELFF.